Listed below are T cell receptor beta chains from one sample, sequenced in a study of T-cell reconstitution after alpha-beta-depleted transplantation in children. TCRdb independently ran MiXCR on the PCR reads; one entry per CDR3 protein. The data show about 250,000 distinct CDR3 sequences, with roughly a quarter seen just once and around 4.8% held by the top ten. Sequences were derived from PBMCs, mostly from graft donor cells, sampled 360 days after TCRalphabeta/CD19-depleted stem cell transplant. The receptors come from a female patient aged 2-10 years who had a stem cell transplant for congenital amegakaryocytic thrombocytopenia, so the T cells may come from the graft donor. Both conserved end residues are part of each CDR3. A D gene is named only where the DNA matches it firmly. The size entry is marked missing in some rows and otherwise reads once, few, many or a size class.

TRBJ1-4 few . TRBV4-3 17 TGCGCCAGCAGCCAAGATCAGATATGGCCGATTAATGAAAAACTGTTTTTT CASSQDQIWPINEKLFF
TRBJ2-1 . . TRBV20-1 14 TGCAGTGCTAGTAGGGTCACTAGCACCTATGAGCAGTTCTTC CSASRVTSTYEQFF
TRBJ2-4 . . TRBV5-5 13 TGTGCCAGCAGCTTGGGGGGCGCAAACATTCAGTACTTC CASSLGGANIQYF
TRBJ2-5 . TRBD2 TRBV19 15 TGTGCCAGTAGTATAGTCAGCGGGGGAACAGAGACCCAGTACTTC CASSIVSGGTETQYF
TRBJ2-2 few . TRBV4-3 16 TGCGCCAGCAGCCAAGAGCCCCCAGCCTCTACCGGGGAGCTGTTTTTT CASSQEPPASTGELFF
TRBJ2-7 many . TRBV7-2 13 TGTGCCAGCAGCTTAGGCAGCGCCTACGAGCAGTACTTC CASSLGSAYEQYF
TRBJ2-5 many . TRBV14 16 TGTGCCAGCAGCCAAGGGATTTTTCAGTCACAAGAGACCCAGTACTTC CASSQGIFQSQETQYF
TRBJ2-2 few . TRBV11-2 15 TGTGCCAGCAGCTTATTCCACAGCGACACCGGGGAGCTGTTTTTT CASSLFHSDTGELFF
TRBJ1-1 . . TRBV12-3/TRBV12-4 12 TGTGCCAGCAGCACCGGAGGGGCTGAAGCTTTCTTT CASSTGGAEAFF
TRBJ2-7 few TRBD2 TRBV5-1 16 TGCGCCAGCAGCCAGGGACTAGCGGGAGTAGGGGACGAGCAGTACTTC CASSQGLAGVGDEQYF
TRBJ1-1 few TRBD1 TRBV6-1 16 TGTGCCAGCAGCCAAGGGACAGGAGAGGCGAACACTGAAGCTTTCTTT CASSQGTGEANTEAFF
TRBJ1-2 . . TRBV4-2 16 TGTGCCAGCAGCCAAGGTCTCTCGTGGCAGATCGATGGCTACACCTTC CASSQGLSWQIDGYTF
TRBJ2-3 . . TRBV28 14 TGTGCCAGCAGGGGGCCGGGATACACAGATACGCAGTATTTT CASRGPGYTDTQYF
TRBJ2-7 many . TRBV7-2 16 TGTGCCAGCAGCTTAGTAGCTTCAAGCGCCACCTACGAGCAGTACTTC CASSLVASSATYEQYF
TRBJ2-1 . TRBD2 TRBV5-1 17 TGCGCCAGCAGCTTTAGGGGCGCGGGAGGGCTAAAAAATGAGCAGTTCTTC CASSFRGAGGLKNEQFF
TRBJ2-7 many . TRBV12-3/TRBV12-4 13 TGTGCCAGCAGTTTGGGGAAGTCCTACGAGCAGTACTTC CASSLGKSYEQYF
TRBJ2-2 few . TRBV5-1 12 TGCGCCAGCAGACAAACCACCGGGGAGCTGTTTTTT CASRQTTGELFF
TRBJ1-3 . . TRBV20-1 16 TGCAGTGCTTCAACGGGCACTGAAAGCTCTGGAAACACCATATATTTT CSASTGTESSGNTIYF
TRBJ1-1 . . TRBV6-1 14 TGTGCCACCAGACAGTCCTATTTGAACACTGAAGCTTTCTTT CATRQSYLNTEAFF
TRBJ2-5 few TRBD1 TRBV20-1 15 TGCAGTGCTAAAGCCGGGACAGTACCCCAAGAGACCCAGTACTTC CSAKAGTVPQETQYF
TRBJ2-3 . TRBD2 TRBV2 16 TGTGCCAGCAGTGAAGGGAGCGGGAAGAGCACAGATACGCAGTATTTT CASSEGSGKSTDTQYF
TRBJ2-1 few TRBD2 TRBV12-3/TRBV12-4 20 TGTGCCAGCAGTCCTAGGTGGACTAGCGGGGGCTTATGGCCCTACAATGAGCAGTTCTTC CASSPRWTSGGLWPYNEQFF
TRBJ2-1 . . TRBV11-2 12 TGTGCCAGCACCCCGAGGGGCTATGAGCAGTTCTTC CASTPRGYEQFF
TRBJ1-5 . . TRBV7-8 15 TGTGCCAGCAGCTCCACCCGGGGAAGGGCAGATACGCAGCATTTT CASSSTRGRADTQHF
TRBJ2-1 . . TRBV7-3 13 TGTGCCAGCAGCAATTTTAAGGGGAATGAGCAGTTCTTC CASSNFKGNEQFF
TRBJ2-1 few TRBD1 TRBV28 15 TGTGCCAGCAGACCCACCCGGGACAGCTACAATGAGCAGTTCTTC CASRPTRDSYNEQFF
TRBJ2-1 many . TRBV12-3/TRBV12-4 12 TGTGGCAGTGGCCGGGAGTTAAATGAGCAGTTCTTC CGSGRELNEQFF
TRBJ2-1 few TRBD2 TRBV20-1 15 TGCAGTGCTGTCCCGTTAGCGGGAGGGTTTCTTGAGCAGTTCTTC CSAVPLAGGFLEQFF
TRBJ2-2 . . TRBV10-2 12 TGCGCCAGCAGTTACCCCACCGGGGAGCTGTTTTTT CASSYPTGELFF
TRBJ2-2 few TRBD1 TRBV7-2 14 TGTGCCAGCAGCACTGGACAGGTTTTGGGGGAGCTGTTTTTT CASSTGQVLGELFF